These 22 T cell receptor beta chains were sequenced from one sample in a study of T cell clones after liver transplantation. Produced via immunoSEQ multiplex PCR; TCRdb's table is partial and in-frame only. The table records about 72,000 clones, about 88% of them present only once. The sequenced sample was CD4+ T cells from blood, obtained before liver transplant. The receptors here all came from a human donor who received a liver transplant.

The CDR3 bases are TGTGCCAGCAGCCACCCGACAGGTTCCTACGAGCAGTACTTC. Its protein is CASSHPTGSYEQYF. This sequence joins TRBV7-6 and TRBJ2-7; tentative D call: TRBD1 (6 bases). The germline CDR1 and CDR2 sequences are SGHVS and FNYEAQ. V lost 5 bases to trimming and J lost 1 base, with 12 bases between them. The CDR3 consists of 14 residues.

V gene TRBV5-4 combines with J gene TRBJ1-4; possible D gene TRBD1, 6 bases. V lost 3 bases and J lost 4, with 7 bases in between. Per germline, CDR1 SGHNT and CDR2 YYREEE (reference sequence). CDR3 length equals 13 residues. The CDR3 nucleotides are TGTGCCAGCAGCTCACAGGGTAATGAAAAACTGTTTTTT. It translates to CASSSQGNEKLFF.

V usage is TRBV28 and J usage is TRBJ1-2; D may be TRBD1 (6 bases). CDR1 MDHEN and CDR2 SYDVKM come from the germline V gene. This CDR3 has 15 residues. V was clipped by 6 bases and J by 0 bases, with 14 bases between them. CDR3 nucleotides: TGTGCCAGCAGCCGTCCCGGGACATCTAACTATGGCTACACCTTC. Translating gives CASSRPGTSNYGYTF.

V and J are TRBV7-9 and TRBJ2-1, with TRBD2 identical over 8 bases. The CDR3 is 15 residues long. Germline assignment: CDR1 SEHNR and CDR2 FQNEAQ (reference sequence). V shed 2 bases and J 10 bases; nucleotides not matched to a gene: 10. The CDR3 protein is CASSLTPSGLGEQFF. CDR3 DNA sequence: TGTGCCAGCAGCTTAACGCCTAGCGGGCTGGGGGAGCAGTTCTTC. The full variable domain, with the rest looked up from reference TRBV7-9 and TRBJ2-1, is DTGVSQNPRHKITKRGQNVTFRCDPISEHNRLYWYRQTLGQGPEFLTYFQNEAQLEKSRLLSDRFSAERPKGSFSTLEIQRTEQGDSAMYLCASSLTPSGLGEQFFGPGTRLTVL.

In this sample, this clone turned up once. V gene TRBV7-6 combines with J gene TRBJ2-5; 7 bases map to TRBD2. CDR3 length: 14 amino acids. Germline CDR1 SGHVS, CDR2 FNYEAQ. V shed 1 base and J 5 bases; nucleotides not matched to a gene: 4. As DNA, the CDR3 is TGTGCCAGCAGCTTAGGCGGGAGCGCGGAGACCCAGTACTTC. Its translation: CASSLGGSAETQYF. Full variable domain (remainder filled in from reference TRBV7-6 and TRBJ2-5): GAGVSQSPRYKVTKRGQDVALRCDPISGHVSLYWYRQALGQGPEFLTYFNYEAQQDKSGLPNDRFSAERPEGSISTLTIQRTEQRDSAMYRCASSLGGSAETQYFGPGTRLLVL.

This clone was seen a few times. This sequence joins TRBV27 and TRBJ1-1, with D perhaps TRBD1 (5 bases). Trimming left V 5 bases short and J 3 bases short, with 13 bases between. The CDR3 is made up of 14 amino acids. Germline V lookup: CDR1 MNHEY, CDR2 SMNVEV (reference sequence). As DNA, the CDR3 is TGTGCCAGCAGTCCACGTGGGGGGTACACTGAAGCTTTCTTT. As protein: CASSPRGGYTEAFF.

This rearrangement joins TRBV5-6 to TRBJ2-7, with TRBD2 identical over 15 bases. The V gene end was trimmed by 4 bases and the J gene end by 10 bases; junction bases not matched to a gene: 12. The CDR3 has 16 residues. Germline loops: CDR1 SGHDT, CDR2 YYEEEE. The DNA for the CDR3 is TGTGCCAGCAGCCAGGGACTAGCGGGAGGAACGGTCGGACAGTACTTC. Residues: CASSQGLAGGTVGQYF.

This clone appeared once. This sequence joins TRBV28 and TRBJ1-2; D is unresolved. The germline V and J ends were trimmed by 9 bases and 5 bases, with 22 bases remaining between them. This CDR3 is built from 15 residues. Germline CDR1 MDHEN, CDR2 SYDVKM. CDR3: CASTVLQPLGYGYTF. The CDR3 region has the DNA TGTGCCAGTACGGTCCTACAGCCTCTGGGGTATGGCTACACCTTC.

The V gene is TRBV2, the J gene TRBJ1-1, with a weak D call TRBD1 (5 bases). The CDR3 extends over 13 amino acids. The V end lost 7 bases, the J end lost 1 base, and 10 bases lay between the germline ends. Germline CDR1 reads SNHLY; CDR2 reads FYNNEI. CDR3 amino acids: CASTLGTNTEAFF. CDR3 sequence (DNA): TGTGCCAGCACTCTCGGGACGAACACTGAAGCTTTCTTT.

The V and J genes are TRBV18 and TRBJ2-5; D not resolved. Trimming cost V 8 bases and J 2 bases, with 9 bases left between them. CDR1 and CDR2 (germline): KGHSH, LQKENI. The CDR3 length is 12 residues. The CDR3 loop is CASTDFQETQYF. CDR3 nucleotide sequence: TGTGCCAGCACAGACTTTCAAGAGACCCAGTACTTC. The full variable domain, in which reference TRBV18 and TRBJ2-5 provide the parts outside the CDR3, is NAGVMQNPRHLVRRRGQEARLRCSPMKGHSHVYWYRQLPEEGLKFMVYLQKENIIDESGMPKERFSAEFPKEGPSILRIQQVVRGDSAAYFCASTDFQETQYFGPGTRLLVL.

This sequence joins TRBV9 and TRBJ2-5; 7 positions agree with TRBD1. CDR3 length: 16 residues. CDR1 SGDLS and CDR2 YYNGEE come from the germline V gene. Trimming took 4 bases from V and 5 from J; bases not matched to a gene: 14. The CDR3 sequence: CASSTLGTARGETQYF. CDR3 nucleotide sequence: TGTGCCAGCAGCACCCTCGGGACAGCCCGAGGTGAGACCCAGTACTTC.

This clone appeared once. The rearrangement uses TRBV5-5 and TRBJ1-1; D is unclear. Germline assignment: CDR1 SGHKS and CDR2 YYEKEE (reference sequence). This CDR3 has 13 amino acids. V was trimmed by 0 bases and J by 1 base, leaving 4 bases between them. The CDR3 nucleotides are TGTGCCAGCAGCTTGGATCGGAACACTGAAGCTTTCTTT. The encoded protein is CASSLDRNTEAFF.

The chain joins TRBV25-1 to TRBJ2-1, with D possibly called TRBD1 or TRBD2 (5 bases each). Trimming cost V 0 bases and J 4 bases, with 10 bases left between them. The CDR3 contains 15 residues. CDR1 MGHDK and CDR2 SYGVNS come from the germline V gene. CDR3 nucleotide sequence: TGTGCCAGCAGTGAATATCGGGGCGGGTACAATGAGCAGTTCTTC. Amino acid sequence: CASSEYRGGYNEQFF.

J is TRBJ2-3 and V is TRBV2; D is undetermined. The germline V gene has CDR1 SNHLY and CDR2 FYNNEI. Trimming cost V 4 bases and J 9 bases, with 5 bases left between them. This CDR3 contains 10 residues. The CDR3 region has the DNA TGTGCCAGCAGTGTTGAGACGCAGTATTTT. Its translation: CASSVETQYF. Full variable domain (rest looked up from reference TRBV2 and TRBJ2-3): EPEVTQTPSHQVTQMGQEVILRCVPISNHLYFYWYRQILGQKVEFLVSFYNNEISEKSEIFDDQFSVERPDGSNFTLKIRSTKLEDSAMYFCASSVETQYFGPGTRLTVL.

This clone came up once. The rearrangement joins TRBV11-3 to TRBJ2-7; D may be TRBD1 or TRBD2 (5 bases each). The CDR3 is 15 residues long. CDR1 and CDR2 (germline): SGHNT, YENEEA. V was clipped by 8 bases and J by 3 bases, with 20 bases between them. The CDR3 DNA reads as TGTGCCAGCGTCCGGGCCGGGACGGGCTACTACGAGCAGTACTTC. It translates to CASVRAGTGYYEQYF. Full variable domain (remainder filled in from reference TRBV11-3 and TRBJ2-7): EAGVVQSPRYKIIEKKQPVAFWCNPISGHNTLYWYLQNLGQGPELLIRYENEEAVDDSQLPKDRFSAERLKGVDSTLKIQPAELGDSAVYLCASVRAGTGYYEQYFGPGTRLTVT.

This chain links TRBV7-3 with TRBJ2-1; D possibly corresponds to TRBD2 (5 bases). CDR3 length equals 14 residues. Germline values: CDR1 SGHTA, CDR2 FQGTGA. Trimming left V 0 bases short and J 6 bases short, with 9 bases between. The CDR3 is CASSLTGAGNEQFF. As DNA, the CDR3 is TGTGCCAGCAGCTTAACGGGAGCTGGCAATGAGCAGTTCTTC.

In this sample, this clone turned up a few times. This chain links TRBV7-9 with TRBJ2-7, with no clear D. The CDR3 runs 13 residues. CDR1 and CDR2 (germline): SEHNR, FQNEAQ (reference sequence). With 4 bases removed from V and 3 bases from J, the gap between germline ends came to 10 bases. CDR3 sequence (DNA): TGTGCCAGCAGCTCCCAATCGGGCTACGAGCAGTACTTC. Amino acid sequence: CASSSQSGYEQYF.

V is TRBV11-3 and J is TRBJ2-1; 10 bases map to TRBD1. The V gene's germline CDR1 is SGHNT and CDR2 YENEEA. This CDR3 region has 16 residues. J gave up 5 bases and V 2 bases, and 6 bases lay outside the gene matches. CDR3 bases: TGTGCCAGCAGCTTAATGGGAGGGACAGGGGACAATGAGCAGTTCTTC. Its protein is CASSLMGGTGDNEQFF.

The V gene is TRBV18, the J gene TRBJ2-5, with D unclear. Deletions cut 3 bases from V and 2 bases from J, with 13 bases between. Germline assignment: CDR1 KGHSH and CDR2 LQKENI. This CDR3 spans 15 amino acids. As DNA, the CDR3 is TGTGCCAGCTCACCCTCTTGGAGCGAGCAAGAGACCCAGTACTTC. Amino acid sequence: CASSPSWSEQETQYF.

V gene TRBV2 combines with J gene TRBJ2-3; unclear D gene. Germline lookup yields CDR1 SNHLY and CDR2 FYNNEI. V gave up 6 bases and J gave up 4 bases, with 14 bases separating them. The CDR3 has 14 residues. The CDR3: CASRTGVGADTQYF. CDR3 DNA: TGTGCCAGCAGAACGGGTGTCGGAGCAGATACGCAGTATTTT. Full variable domain (missing parts from reference TRBV2 and TRBJ2-3): EPEVTQTPSHQVTQMGQEVILRCVPISNHLYFYWYRQILGQKVEFLVSFYNNEISEKSEIFDDQFSVERPDGSNFTLKIRSTKLEDSAMYFCASRTGVGADTQYFGPGTRLTVL.

Remarks on this clone: The identical CDR3 is also encoded by other nucleotide sequences in the sample. CDR3 protein: CASSRLVSYEQYF. The CDR3 nucleotides read TGTGCCAGCAGTAGGCTAGTGTCGTACGAGCAGTACTTC. V is TRBV11-3 and J is TRBJ2-7; D unresolved. The CDR3 covers 13 residues. From germline, CDR1 is SGHNT and CDR2 YENEEA. The V end lost 6 bases, the J end lost 4 bases, and 13 bases lay between the germline ends. Full variable domain (rest looked up from reference TRBV11-3 and TRBJ2-7): EAGVVQSPRYKIIEKKQPVAFWCNPISGHNTLYWYLQNLGQGPELLIRYENEEAVDDSQLPKDRFSAERLKGVDSTLKIQPAELGDSAVYLCASSRLVSYEQYFGPGTRLTVT.

V and J are TRBV10-3 and TRBJ1-1; D gene unclear. Deletions cut 3 bases from V and 0 bases from J, with 5 bases between. CDR1 and CDR2 (germline): ENHRY, SYGVKD. The CDR3 contains 13 residues. The CDR3 loop reads CAISDRLNTEAFF. The CDR3 bases are TGTGCCATCAGTGACAGGTTGAACACTGAAGCTTTCTTT.